This T cell receptor beta chain derives from a study of blood T cells in healthy people across ages. Concerning this clonotype itself: What it recognizes is unknown.

The CDR3 is 13 amino acids. The germline CDR1 and CDR2 sequences are SNHLY and FYNNEI. V shed 7 bases and J shed 6 bases, with 12 bases lying between them. Study-wide points: It was held that the diversity estimates obtained from one million T cells were underestimates.

Primed by a sample-barcoded 5' primer and a J-beta primer mix, a second PCR proceeded for 7 to 11 cycles. From the 5' RACE reads, TCRdb called clonotypes with MiXCR, one entry per CDR3 protein. The sample has about 780,000 distinct CDR3 sequences, roughly 25% seen once. This sample was also put to use in a study of T cells of mothers and their children.

The specimen sequenced was blood. The V call is TRBV2, the J call TRBJ2-2; D not resolved. This receptor was taken from a boy between 5 and 17 years old in good health. Here the CDR3 reads CASKVEMAGELFF. In nucleotides, the CDR3 is TGTGCCAGCAAGGTGGAAATGGCCGGGGAGCTGTTTTTT. Supplemented by reference TRBV2 and TRBJ2-2, the full variable domain reads EPEVTQTPSHQVTQMGQEVILRCVPISNHLYFYWYRQILGQKVEFLVSFYNNEISEKSEIFDDQFSVERPDGSNFTLKIRSTKLEDSAMYFCASKVEMAGELFFGEGSRLTVL.